This entry features one T cell receptor (beta chain) sequence. No antigen is known for it. One base away there is no much larger clone; base qualities are not given. The cohort consisted of 650 to 850 healthy bone marrow donors. Cohort members were all nominally healthy when sampled, although unrecorded immune exposures were likely present. The donor tested CMV seronegative and was one of the 352 seronegative cohort members. Every donor gave a peripheral blood sample, and the peripheral blood mononuclear cells from that sample were used for TCR beta sequencing. Genomic DNA was extracted from the blood cell samples with the Qiagen DNeasy Blood Extraction Kit. To prepare the library, the immunoSEQ multiplex PCR assay was applied. A mixture of 60 forward primers for TCR Vbeta segments and 13 reverse primers for TCR Jbeta segments was used in the multiplex PCR. Amplification of the CDR3 region of rearranged TCR beta genes was performed with a multiplex PCR assay on genomic DNA. On the Illumina HiSeq System, the amplified TCR beta libraries were sequenced as 87-base-pair reads. Processing in the source paper ran as follows. Across the roughly 640 repertoires, a later analysis counted 80 million or so unique TCR beta chains, 9 million to 14 million of which were shared by at least two donors. Raw reads were error-corrected and collapsed into unique sequences by a nearest-neighbor algorithm in which closely related sequences were merged to remove PCR and sequencing errors. CDR3 sequences were aligned to IMGT reference sequences to assign V, D and J gene segments. For a sequence to be retained, a match of at least six nucleotides was required to both a V gene segment and a J gene segment. A rearrangement was called productive if the CDR3 had no stop codons and remained in frame with V and J, and every other rearrangement was called non-productive. CDR3 was defined according to IMGT convention as the region running from the second conserved V-encoded cysteine to the conserved J-encoded phenylalanine. Sequences without an unambiguous match to a single V gene segment were excluded from the earlier analysis of approximately 600 of the donors. An earlier analysis of around 600 of the donors classified V segments as functional when productive rearrangements were above 56.7% and as segregating when the standard deviation between donors was above 5%. A statistical classification framework was developed to diagnose cytomegalovirus status using the catalog of TCR beta chain sequences. In a later analysis, V and J genes were assigned by comparing TCR nucleotide sequences against IMGT/GENE-DB human TR gene sequences. A later analysis assigned CDR3 sequences and most-parsimonious VDJ recombination scenarios with the TCRdist pipeline. A later analysis defined each TCR beta chain by its CDR3 amino acid sequence plus V-gene family, and excluded reads lacking a unique V-gene family. A later analysis removed 592 highly shared, low-generation-probability nucleotide sequences to deal with suspected cross-contamination and a sequencing artifact. In a later analysis, a clonal expansion index was calculated for each public chain from normalized within-repertoire ranks of inferred template counts. In a later analysis, generation probabilities were computed with a VDJ recombination model fitted to out-of-frame rearrangements, and the resulting probabilities were checked against IGoR. Hypergeometric tests were used in a later analysis to score TCR-TCR, TCR-HLA and TCR-CMV co-occurrence, with a repertoire-size bias correction applied to the TCR pairs. False discovery rates were estimated in a later analysis by permuting HLA or CMV assignments 20 times. In a later analysis, co-occurring TCRs were grouped using DBSCAN, with TCRdist sequence similarity added in when clustering inside HLA-allele-positive subsets. For co-occurrence clustering, repertoires with fewer than 30,000 or more than 120,000 public chains were excluded, along with four to six repertoires with anomalous nucleotide sharing. TCRdb carries this immuneACCESS record with in-frame sequences only. Its versions omit some clonotypes, under half of them owing to an unresolved V gene in the studies checked, with the rest unexplained. The V and J calls and clone size are taken from that table; D and trimming were inferred from the DNA. The sample includes about 59,000 clones, with 80% observed a single time. The ten biggest clones cover nearly 4% of the sample.

This record belongs to a study of cytomegalovirus exposure and HLA in healthy donors (dated by TCRdb to about 2017). Looking at the study overall: In an earlier analysis of several hundred of the donors, around 290 Gb of sequence data and 100 million or so unique TCR beta sequences from roughly 190 million T cells were reported. An early release that covered about 600 HLA-typed donors contained around 300 gigabases of sequencing data and 65 million to 100 million unique TCR sequences. Of the roughly 400 genotyped donors, over 70% fell in the genetic ancestry cluster associated with self-reported Caucasian donors. The study aimed to test whether cataloging public T cell receptors could reveal signatures of past pathogen exposure. Using immunosequencing, the study profiled T cell repertoires from 640 or so subjects and related those repertoires to cytomegalovirus serostatus. Along with the 666-subject first cohort, a separate validation cohort of about 110 different subjects was used. High-throughput TCR immunosequencing, statistical association of individual TCRs with disease status, and machine learning were combined to predict cytomegalovirus infection status. In a later analysis, previously published TCR beta repertoires from some 640 donors were re-analyzed and high-resolution HLA genotyping was added so that TCR occurrence patterns could be studied. The later analysis used no new phenotypic data to find candidate immune exposures, relying instead on TCR beta sequences and their occurrence across donors. An earlier analysis of fewer than 750 of the donors used high-throughput TCR beta sequencing to judge whether each TCR beta V gene segment behaved as functional or pseudogenic. Donor age, sex, ethnicity and CMV serostatus were compiled alongside the repertoire data. Genome-wide SNP genotypes for about three fifths of the roughly 670 donors were used in a later genetic analysis, which treated that subset as a discovery cohort. All discovery cohort repertoires had been generated on a single sequencing platform. Both class I and class II loci were covered by HLA typing, at four-digit resolution. Typing coverage differed by locus: A, B, C, DRB1 and DQB1 were typed in roughly 620-630 donors, DQA1 in roughly 510, DPA1 in approximately 600, and DPB1 in just under 490. About 5 DR-DQ haplotypes were handled as single units for association and clustering, since linkage in the cohort was strong. On average, around 240,000 unique TCR beta nucleotide sequences were sequenced per donor among about 400 genotyped donors of the cohort, with 15% to 20% of those sequences being non-productive.

Findings and caveats that apply to the study as a whole: A later analysis associated 16,951 TCR beta sequences with specific HLA alleles at a false discovery rate of 0.05. The earlier analysis of around 600 of the donors excluded some 15 rarely observed V segments, including chromosome 9 orphons, because counts were too low. The cohort was sequenced for TCR beta chains only, and without alpha or paired-chain data the features that could be detected were limited. In a later analysis, HLA-associated TCR beta chains showed more clonal expansion and lower generation probabilities than non-associated chains that were equally common. In vitro tests confirmed that a few of the cytomegalovirus-associated TCR beta chains recognize cytomegalovirus antigens. An earlier analysis of approximately 500 of the donors showed that most TCR beta V segments appeared in productive rearrangements either about 87% or about 30% of the time, which broadly matched IMGT annotations. A further reported finding was that TCR beta sequences accurately predicted the HLA-A and HLA-B alleles for most subjects in the first cohort. An association between a missense DCLRE1C variant and V-gene and J-gene trimming of TCR beta chains was found in a later genetic analysis and replicated in an independent cohort. Strong co-occurrence of HLA alleles, especially DR and DQ, made assigning TCR associations to individual alleles difficult. A cluster of highly shared sequence variants was judged likely to be a technical artifact of the sequencing pipeline. In a later analysis, most CMV-associated TCR beta chains were found to appear HLA-restricted, with HLA associations seemingly driven largely by CMV exposure. In both the original and validation cohorts, the classifier was reported to diagnose cytomegalovirus status with high specificity and sensitivity. Several of the top co-occurrence clusters appeared to be linked to parvovirus B19, influenza, CMV and Epstein-Barr virus, according to a later analysis. Because HLA typing was unavailable for some donors at each locus, only the typed subset was used in association tests. Presence/absence analyses assumed roughly uniform sequencing depth across donors, an assumption that may not hold. According to the authors, the approach could potentially be generalized to other disease states and immunological phenotypes. The study listed 150 to 200 TCR beta chains as associated with cytomegalovirus. A later genetic analysis reported fewer N-insertions in productive TCRs among donors in an Asian-associated ancestry cluster than the roughly 650-donor mean. The only immune exposure information available for the cohort was CMV serostatus. Most TCR sequences were seen in very few donors, while some public TCRs were found in many individuals. Correlated functional status among segregating V segments might reflect linkage disequilibrium, but an unknown experimental factor could not be ruled out. In a later analysis, the rate of TCR association differed among HLA loci, with DRB1 alleles having the most associated TCRs and HLA-C alleles having the fewest.

The sequencing sample was made of PBMCs. The TCR originated in a woman between 35 and 50 years old in good health and CMV-seronegative.

CDR3 reads: CASSLDYDRGVTGELFF. In nucleotides, the sequence is TGTGCCAGCAGCTTAGATTATGACAGGGGTGTCACCGGGGAGCTGTTTTTT. The chain joins TRBV7-3 to TRBJ2-2; TRBD1 agrees with 8 junctional bases. The CDR3, from cysteine to phenylalanine, totals 17 residues. Solely the CDR3 DNA is kept, with 51 bases framed from the first base. CDR1 is given as SGHTA and CDR2 as FQGTGA, both from the germline V gene. V is trimmed back by 2 bases and J by 4 bases, and the junction contains 9 bases that no gene match accounts for.